Following are 4 T cell receptor beta chains from one sample sequenced in a study of cytomegalovirus exposure and HLA in healthy donors. The primer mix had 60 Vbeta and 13 Jbeta primers. Some clones are missing from TCRdb's copy, which holds only in-frame ones; the method was immunoSEQ multiplex PCR. The sample lists approximately 77,000 clones; roughly 76% were seen once. The material sequenced was PBMCs. The source is a middle-aged woman in good health and CMV-seronegative.

V usage is TRBV10-2 and J usage is TRBJ2-3; D is possibly TRBD1 (6 bases). Deletions cut 6 bases from V and 5 bases from J, with 15 bases between. The germline CDR1 and CDR2 sequences are WSHSY and SAAADI. The CDR3 runs 14 residues. In DNA, the CDR3 is TGCGCCAGCAGCCCACAGGGAATGGAAGATACGCAGTATTTT. Its protein is CASSPQGMEDTQYF.

The chain has TRBV5-1 and TRBJ2-5; maybe TRBD1 (6 bases). The CDR3 is 14 residues long. Per the germline V gene, CDR1 is SGHRS and CDR2 is YFSETQ. The V end lost 2 bases, the J end lost 5 bases, and 13 bases lay between the germline ends. This chain's CDR3 is CASSFQGLGETQYF. In DNA form, the CDR3 reads TGCGCCAGCAGCTTTCAGGGGTTGGGGGAGACCCAGTACTTC.

V and J are TRBV7-8 and TRBJ2-3; D gene unclear. The CDR3 spans 12 residues. V was clipped by 5 bases and J by 6 bases, with 9 bases between them. Germline V CDR1 and CDR2: SGHVS, FQNEAQ. The CDR3 sequence: CASSLRTDTQYF. The CDR3 bases are TGTGCCAGCAGCCTACGTACGGATACGCAGTATTTT.

The table lists this clone with a count of one. V and J are TRBV7-8 and TRBJ2-5; D unresolved. With the DNA end fitting TRBJ2-7 better, the J assignment may be wrong. The V gene's germline CDR1 is SGHVS and CDR2 FQNEAQ. CDR3 length: 14 amino acids. The CDR3 reads CASSLWAIRYEQYF. DNA for the CDR3: TGTGCCAGCAGCTTATGGGCAATCCGCTACGAGCAGTACTTC.